This TCR beta chain was sequenced during a study of T cell responses to AZD1222 COVID-19 vaccine (dated by TCRdb to the early 2020s). A note on the overall study: A total of around 240 trial participants underwent TCR sequencing, of whom around 200 received two doses of AZD1222 and about 25 received two doses of the MenACWY control vaccine. Trial participants were enrolled into age subgroups of 18-55, 56-69 and 70-plus years, which contained about 150, 28 and 57 TCR-sequenced participants, respectively.

Per the publication, the time point label means: about 28 days (+/-7) after the second vaccine dose. The sample's treatment or condition label, in plain terms: meningococcal conjugate vaccine given as trial control. Samples from vaccinated people were obtained from the UK trials COV001 and COV002, which included a single-blind randomized controlled phase 2/3 trial of AZD1222 (ChAdOx1 nCoV-19) in healthy adults. Trial participant PBMC samples were collected at day 0 and day 28 after the second dose for TCRbeta chain sequencing. The CDR3 regions of human TCRbeta chains were analyzed by immunosequencing. The original methods were these. TCRs in the repertoires were compared against a reference library of SARS-CoV-2-specific TCRs that had been generated with the MIRA antigen-specificity platform. Breadth meant the fraction of unique TCRs that were SARS-CoV-2-associated, whereas depth meant the fraction of total T cells that were SARS-CoV-2-associated. Using the MIRA data, each spike-specific TCR was mapped to the spike region that the TCR reacts to and placed in a CD4 or CD8 class. Log10-transformed breadth and depth values were compared by one-way ANOVA with Sidak's multiple comparisons tests. In TCRdb, the immuneACCESS table is reduced to in-frame sequences with V and J assigned. These tables do not hold every clone; where another copy was compared, an unresolved V gene accounts for under half, and the others remain unexplained. The V and J calls and clone size are taken from that table; D and trimming were inferred from the DNA. The sample records some 170,000 clones, about 93% of which are singletons. The ten top clones hold around 0.93% of the sample.

Details on this clone: Its antigen is unknown. Nothing much larger sits one base from this clone, and base qualities are not available.

Trimming at the junction amounts to 4 bases on V and 0 bases on J, and the germline ends lie 9 bases apart. CDR1 and CDR2 were assigned from the germline V gene (reference sequence) as LGHDT and YNNKEL. Including cysteine and phenylalanine, the CDR3 has 14 amino acids. Only the CDR3 part of the read is kept: 42 bases, read in frame from the first base. Broad study findings and their caveats: CD4 TCRs associated with the vaccine covered the entire spike protein, and the dominant responses were in regions 160-218 and 743-854. Participants were mostly white British and included more females than males, and it was suggested by the authors that clonal diversity may have been underestimated. A significant rise in spike-specific TCR breadth and depth was observed after two AZD1222 doses relative to day 0 and relative to MenACWY recipients. Because no samples from the day 14 peak response were available, repertoires could be characterized only after the peak T cell response. Reportedly, close to half of the unique spike-specific TCRs recognized epitopes lying outside the regions that are mutated in the B.1.351 and B.1.1.7 variants. Only a handful of AZD1222 recipients were SARS-CoV-2 seropositive at baseline, limiting conclusions about previously exposed vaccinees. In the small 56-69-year group, the increase in depth fell short of significance, most likely because of low power.

This clonotype originated in an adult who received the MenACWY meningococcal vaccine as a control. The sample was peripheral blood, taken 28 days after the second dose of the MenACWY control vaccine. The receptor chain draws on TRBV3-1 (or the pseudogene TRBV3-2) and TRBJ1-2; TRBD1 is perhaps the D gene, given 5 matching bases. The sequenced DNA: TGTGCCAGCAGCCGAGTGACAGCTAACTATGGCTACACCTTC. It translates to CASSRVTANYGYTF.